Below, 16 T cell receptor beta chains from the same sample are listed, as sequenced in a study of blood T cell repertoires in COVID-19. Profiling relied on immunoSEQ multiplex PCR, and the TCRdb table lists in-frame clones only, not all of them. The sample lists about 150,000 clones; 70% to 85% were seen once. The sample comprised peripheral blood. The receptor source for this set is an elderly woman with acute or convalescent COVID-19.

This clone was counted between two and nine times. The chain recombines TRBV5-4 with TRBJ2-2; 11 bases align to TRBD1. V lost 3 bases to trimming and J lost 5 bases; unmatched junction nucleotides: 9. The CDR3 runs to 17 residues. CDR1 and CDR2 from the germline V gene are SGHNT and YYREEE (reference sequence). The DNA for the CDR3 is TGTGCCAGCAGCTCAAAGCCGGGACAGGGGGGAACCGGGGAGCTGTTTTTT. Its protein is CASSSKPGQGGTGELFF.

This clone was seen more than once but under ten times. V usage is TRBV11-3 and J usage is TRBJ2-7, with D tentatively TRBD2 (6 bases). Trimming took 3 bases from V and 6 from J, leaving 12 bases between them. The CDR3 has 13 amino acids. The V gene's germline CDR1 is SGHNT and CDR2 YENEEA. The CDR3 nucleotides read TGTGCCAGCAGCTTGGGGGGTTCGGGCGAGCAGTACTTC. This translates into CASSLGGSGEQYF. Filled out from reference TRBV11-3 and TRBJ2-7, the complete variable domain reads EAGVVQSPRYKIIEKKQPVAFWCNPISGHNTLYWYLQNLGQGPELLIRYENEEAVDDSQLPKDRFSAERLKGVDSTLKIQPAELGDSAVYLCASSLGGSGEQYFGPGTRLTVT.

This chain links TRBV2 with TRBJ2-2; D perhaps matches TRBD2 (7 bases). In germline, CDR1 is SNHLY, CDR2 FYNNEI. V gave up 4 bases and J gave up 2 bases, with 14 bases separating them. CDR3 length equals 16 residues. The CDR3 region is CASSARGARNTGELFF. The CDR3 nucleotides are TGTGCCAGCAGTGCTCGGGGGGCCAGAAACACCGGGGAGCTGTTTTTT. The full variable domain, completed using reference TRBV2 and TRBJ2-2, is EPEVTQTPSHQVTQMGQEVILRCVPISNHLYFYWYRQILGQKVEFLVSFYNNEISEKSEIFDDQFSVERPDGSNFTLKIRSTKLEDSAMYFCASSARGARNTGELFFGEGSRLTVL.

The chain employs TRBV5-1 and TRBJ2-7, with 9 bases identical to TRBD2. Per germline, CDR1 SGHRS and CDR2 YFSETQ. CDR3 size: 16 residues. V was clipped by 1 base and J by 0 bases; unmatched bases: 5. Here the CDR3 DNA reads TGCGCCAGCAGCTTGACAGCGGGGGGCCTCTCCTACGAGCAGTACTTC. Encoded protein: CASSLTAGGLSYEQYF.

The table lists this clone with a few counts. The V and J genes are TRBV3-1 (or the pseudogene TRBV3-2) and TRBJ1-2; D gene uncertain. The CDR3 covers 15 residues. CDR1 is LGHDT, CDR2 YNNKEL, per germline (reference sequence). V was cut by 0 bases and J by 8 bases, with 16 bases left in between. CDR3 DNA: TGTGCCAGCAGCCAAGATGCAGGTCCCGGGAGGGGCTACACCTTC. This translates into CASSQDAGPGRGYTF.

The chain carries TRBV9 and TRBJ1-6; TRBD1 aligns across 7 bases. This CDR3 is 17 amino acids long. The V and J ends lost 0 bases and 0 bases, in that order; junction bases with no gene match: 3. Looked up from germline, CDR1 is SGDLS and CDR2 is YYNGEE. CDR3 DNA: TGTGCCAGCAGCGTAGGAGGGGGCTCCTCCTATAATTCACCCCTCCACTTT. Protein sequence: CASSVGGGSSYNSPLHF.

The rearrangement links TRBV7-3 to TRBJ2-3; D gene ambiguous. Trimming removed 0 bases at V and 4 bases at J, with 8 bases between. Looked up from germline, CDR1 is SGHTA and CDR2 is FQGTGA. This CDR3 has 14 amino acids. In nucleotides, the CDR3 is TGTGCCAGCAGCTTAACGACACCGCCAGATACGCAGTATTTT. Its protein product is CASSLTTPPDTQYF.

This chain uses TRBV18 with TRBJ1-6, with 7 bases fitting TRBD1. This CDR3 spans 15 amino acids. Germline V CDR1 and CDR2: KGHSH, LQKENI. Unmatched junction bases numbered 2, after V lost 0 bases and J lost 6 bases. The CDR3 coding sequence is TGTGCCAGCTCACCACCCCAGGGGGTTAATTCACCCCTCCACTTT. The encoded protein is CASSPPQGVNSPLHF.

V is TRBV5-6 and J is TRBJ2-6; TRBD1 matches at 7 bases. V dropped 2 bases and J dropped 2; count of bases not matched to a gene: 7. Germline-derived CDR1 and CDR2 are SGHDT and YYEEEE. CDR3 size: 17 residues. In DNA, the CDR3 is TGTGCCAGCAGCTTTTGGACAGGATCGGCTGGGGCCAACGTCCTGACTTTC. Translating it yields CASSFWTGSAGANVLTF.

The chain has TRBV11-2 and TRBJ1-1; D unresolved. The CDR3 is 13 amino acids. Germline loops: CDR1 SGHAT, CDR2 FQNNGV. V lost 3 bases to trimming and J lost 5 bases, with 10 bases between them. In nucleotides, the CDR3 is TGTGCCAGCAGCTTGTTAGCGAGTACTGAAGCTTTCTTT. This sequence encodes CASSLLASTEAFF. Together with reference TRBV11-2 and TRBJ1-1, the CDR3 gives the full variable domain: EAGVAQSPRYKIIEKRQSVAFWCNPISGHATLYWYQQILGQGPKLLIQFQNNGVVDDSQLPKDRFSAERLKGVDSTLKIQPAKLEDSAVYLCASSLLASTEAFFGQGTRLTVV.

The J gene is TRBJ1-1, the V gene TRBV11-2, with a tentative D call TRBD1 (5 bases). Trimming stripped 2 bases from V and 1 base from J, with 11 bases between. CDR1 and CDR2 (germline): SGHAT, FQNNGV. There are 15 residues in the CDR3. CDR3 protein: CASSLTGLPNTEAFF. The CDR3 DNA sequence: TGTGCCAGCAGCTTAACGGGACTTCCGAACACTGAAGCTTTCTTT. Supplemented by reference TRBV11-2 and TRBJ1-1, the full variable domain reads EAGVAQSPRYKIIEKRQSVAFWCNPISGHATLYWYQQILGQGPKLLIQFQNNGVVDDSQLPKDRFSAERLKGVDSTLKIQPAKLEDSAVYLCASSLTGLPNTEAFFGQGTRLTVV.

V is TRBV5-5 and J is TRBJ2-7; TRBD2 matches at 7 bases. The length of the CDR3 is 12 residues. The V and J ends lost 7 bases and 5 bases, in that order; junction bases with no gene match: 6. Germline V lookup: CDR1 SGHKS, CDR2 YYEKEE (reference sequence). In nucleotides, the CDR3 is TGTGCCAGCTTGTCCCGGGGGGACGAGCAGTACTTC. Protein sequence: CASLSRGDEQYF.

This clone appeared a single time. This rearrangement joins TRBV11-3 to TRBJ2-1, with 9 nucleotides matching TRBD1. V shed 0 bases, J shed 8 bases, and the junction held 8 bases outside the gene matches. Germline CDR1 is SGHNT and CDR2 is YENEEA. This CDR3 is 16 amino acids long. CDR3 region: CASSLDLGQGGDEQFF. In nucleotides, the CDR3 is TGTGCCAGCAGCTTAGATCTGGGACAGGGAGGCGATGAGCAGTTCTTC.

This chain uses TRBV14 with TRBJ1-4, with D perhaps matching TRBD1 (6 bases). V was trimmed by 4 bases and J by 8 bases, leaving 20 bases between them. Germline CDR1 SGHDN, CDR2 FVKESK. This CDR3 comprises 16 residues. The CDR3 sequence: CASSRSTGGGGEKLFF. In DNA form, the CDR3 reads TGTGCCAGCAGCCGCTCGACGGGGGGCGGAGGGGAAAAACTGTTTTTT. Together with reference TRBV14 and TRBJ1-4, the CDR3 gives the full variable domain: EAGVTQFPSHSVIEKGQTVTLRCDPISGHDNLYWYRRVMGKEIKFLLHFVKESKQDESGMPNNRFLAERTGGTYSTLKVQPAELEDSGVYFCASSRSTGGGGEKLFFGSGTQLSVL.

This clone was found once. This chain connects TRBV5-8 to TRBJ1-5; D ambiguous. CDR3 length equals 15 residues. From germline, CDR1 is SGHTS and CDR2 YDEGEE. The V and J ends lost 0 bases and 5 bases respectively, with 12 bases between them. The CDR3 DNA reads TGTGCCAGCAGCTTGGGGTCAGGTCGCGATCAGCCCCAGCATTTT. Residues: CASSLGSGRDQPQHF.

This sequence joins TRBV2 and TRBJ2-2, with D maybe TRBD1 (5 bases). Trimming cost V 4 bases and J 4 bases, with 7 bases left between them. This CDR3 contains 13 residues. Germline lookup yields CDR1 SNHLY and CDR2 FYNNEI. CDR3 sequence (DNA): TGTGCCAGCAGTGGTAGGGGCACCGGGGAGCTGTTTTTT. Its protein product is CASSGRGTGELFF. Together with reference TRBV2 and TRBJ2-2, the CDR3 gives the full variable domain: EPEVTQTPSHQVTQMGQEVILRCVPISNHLYFYWYRQILGQKVEFLVSFYNNEISEKSEIFDDQFSVERPDGSNFTLKIRSTKLEDSAMYFCASSGRGTGELFFGEGSRLTVL.